The rows below give T cell receptor beta chains drawn from one sample of a study of blood T cell repertoires in COVID-19. Sequencing was performed with immunoSEQ multiplex PCR; in TCRdb, only in-frame clones are kept and a portion is missing. The table includes about 160,000 clones, 85% detected once. The sample was peripheral blood. These receptor sequences come from a human donor with acute or convalescent COVID-19. The donor label of this sample is uncertain. CDR3s include the opening cysteine and the closing phenylalanine or tryptophan. A D gene is named only where the DNA matches it firmly. The size field is filled for only some rows; it gives once, few, many or a size class.

once	TRBV19	TRBJ2-1	NA	TGTGCCAGTAGTATTCCTGGACAGATGAACAATGAGCAGTTCTTC	CASSIPGQMNNEQFF
NA	TRBV30	TRBJ1-1	TRBD1	TGTGCCTGGAGTAAAGACAGGGTGAACACTGAAGCTTTCTTT	CAWSKDRVNTEAFF
NA	TRBV4-2	TRBJ1-6	TRBD1	TGTGCCAGCAGCCAAGAGGGACAGGTTAATTCACCCCTCCACTTT	CASSQEGQVNSPLHF
NA	TRBV7-9	TRBJ1-2	NA	TGTGCCAGCAGCTTAACTGGTGAAAACTATGGCTACACCTTC	CASSLTGENYGYTF
NA	TRBV11-2	TRBJ1-2	TRBD1	TGTGCCAGCAGGCCTACAGGGGCTGGTGGCTACACCTTC	CASRPTGAGGYTF
NA	TRBV29-1	TRBJ2-3	NA	TGCAGCGTTGGCGGGATCGGGGGGCTTTTCACAGATACGCAGTATTTT	CSVGGIGGLFTDTQYF
NA	TRBV6-2/TRBV6-3	TRBJ2-3	NA	TGTGCCAGCAGTTACTCCCTCACAGATACGCAGTATTTT	CASSYSLTDTQYF
once	TRBV7-2	TRBJ1-6	TRBD1	TGTGCCAGCAGCTTAGGCACAGGGGAATCACCCCTCCACTTT	CASSLGTGESPLHF
once	TRBV19	TRBJ1-5	NA	TGTGCCAGTCGTGAGAAGGTTGGACAGTACAATCAGCCCCAGCATTTT	CASREKVGQYNQPQHF
NA	TRBV11-2	TRBJ1-1	TRBD1	TGTGCCAGCAGCTCTCTAAAGGGGGCAGCGCCGGGCACTGAAGCTTTCTTT	CASSSLKGAAPGTEAFF
once	TRBV7-3	TRBJ1-1	TRBD1	TGTGCCAGCAGCCTGACAGGGGATGGGTACACTGAAGCTTTCTTT	CASSLTGDGYTEAFF
NA	TRBV15	TRBJ2-3	NA	TGTGCCACCAGCAACCTTGGAGGACGCACAGATACGCAGTATTTT	CATSNLGGRTDTQYF
NA	TRBV2	TRBJ1-2	NA	TGTGCCAGCAGTCGACAGCTCAACTATGGCTACACCTTC	CASSRQLNYGYTF
NA	TRBV5-4	TRBJ2-3	TRBD2	TGTGCCAGCAGCGGGGCGGGGGGGACAGATACGCAGTATTTT	CASSGAGGTDTQYF
NA	TRBV4-2	TRBJ2-1	TRBD2	TGTGCCAGCAGCAATAGCGGGGGGGCGGTCAATGAGCAGTTCTTC	CASSNSGGAVNEQFF
NA	TRBV4-2	TRBJ2-1	NA	TGTGCCAGCAGCCAAGAATTAATCTCCTACAATGAGCAGTTCTTC	CASSQELISYNEQFF
NA	TRBV4-1	TRBJ2-2	TRBD2	TGCGCCAGCAGCCCCTCCCCTTCGATTAGCGGGGGCACCGGGGAGCTGTTTTTT	CASSPSPSISGGTGELFF
NA	TRBV5-4	TRBJ2-4	NA	TGTGCCAGCAGCTTGTTCCTAGCCAAAAACATTCAGTACTTC	CASSLFLAKNIQYF
NA	TRBV15	TRBJ2-2	TRBD2	TGTGCCACCAGCTCGCGGGGGGGCCATACCGGGGAGCTGTTTTTT	CATSSRGGHTGELFF
NA	TRBV18	TRBJ2-2	NA	TGTGCCAGCTCCGCTTTACAAGGGGCGAACACCGGGGAGCTGTTTTTT	CASSALQGANTGELFF
NA	TRBV28	TRBJ1-2	TRBD1	TGTGCCAGCAGTTTATACAGTACAGGGGGTCGTGACTATGGCTACACCTTC	CASSLYSTGGRDYGYTF
NA	TRBV10-3	TRBJ1-2	NA	TGTGCCATCAGTGAGGCCGCCTCCCCAGGGCACTATGGCTACACCTTC	CAISEAASPGHYGYTF
NA	TRBV7-9	TRBJ1-1	TRBD1	TGTGCCAGCAGCTCAAAGACAGGGGTAGAGACTGAAGCTTTCTTT	CASSSKTGVETEAFF
NA	TRBV28	TRBJ1-2	TRBD1	TGTGCCAGCAGGGTTGTGAGGGGGCGCGACTATGGCTACACCTTC	CASRVVRGRDYGYTF
NA	TRBV14	TRBJ1-2	NA	TGTGCCAGCAGCCAATTTCAGGGACTTCCGCCTACCTTC	CASSQFQGLPPTF
once	TRBV18	TRBJ1-3	TRBD1	TGTGCCAGCTCACCACCAGGGACAGACTATGGAAACACCATATATTTT	CASSPPGTDYGNTIYF
NA	TRBV19	TRBJ2-5	TRBD1	TGTGCCAGTAGTACCGGACAGGGGGGACCCCAAGAGACCCAGTACTTC	CASSTGQGGPQETQYF
NA	TRBV7-2	TRBJ2-2	TRBD2	TGTGCCAGCAGCTCCTTTCCCGGGGGGGTAACCGGGGAGCTGTTTTTT	CASSSFPGGVTGELFF
NA	TRBV27	TRBJ1-2	NA	TGTGCCAGCAGTTTTGGGCAGGGGACTAACTATGGCTACACCTTC	CASSFGQGTNYGYTF
NA	TRBV14	TRBJ1-2	NA	TGTGCCAGCAGCCAAGACCCCAGGGGTGGCTACACCTTC	CASSQDPRGGYTF
NA	TRBV2	TRBJ2-1	TRBD2	TGTGCCACACGTCGGGGACTAGCTGCCTACAATGAGCAGTTCTTC	CATRRGLAAYNEQFF
once	TRBV6-5	TRBJ2-1	NA	TGTGCCAGCAGATCCAACGAGGTGAATGAGCAGTTCTTC	CASRSNEVNEQFF
NA	TRBV5-5	TRBJ1-1	NA	TGTGCCAGCAGCTTGTACCACTCGAACACTGAAGCTTTCTTT	CASSLYHSNTEAFF
once	TRBV5-1	TRBJ2-3	NA	TGCGCCAGCAGCTTGTCCAGGGTCACAGATACGCAGTATTTT	CASSLSRVTDTQYF
NA	TRBV21-1	TRBJ2-1	NA	TGTGCCAGCAGCAGCGGGGGGGCCTACAATGAGCAGTTCTTC	CASSSGGAYNEQFF
NA	TRBV19	TRBJ1-1	NA	TGTGCCAGTAGTATTTACGATCGGGGGGGCGTCCCTGAAGCTTTCTTT	CASSIYDRGGVPEAFF
NA	TRBV6-2/TRBV6-3	TRBJ1-2	NA	TGTGCCAGCAGTTACTCCCGGGCGGGGAGATACTATGGCTACACCTTC	CASSYSRAGRYYGYTF
once	TRBV6-5	TRBJ1-2	TRBD1	TGTGCCAGCAGTTCCGACACAGGGGATATTAACTATGGCTACACCTTC	CASSSDTGDINYGYTF
NA	TRBV28	TRBJ1-4	TRBD1	TGTGCCAGCAGTTTATCCAGACCAGGGGGCAGTGAAAAACTGTTTTTT	CASSLSRPGGSEKLFF
NA	TRBV28	TRBJ1-5	NA	TGTGCCAGCAGCTCCTCTACAGGGCCATATAGCAATCAGCCCCAGCATTTT	CASSSSTGPYSNQPQHF
NA	TRBV7-3	TRBJ1-1	TRBD1	TGTGCCAGCAGCTTAACGGAGGGGGCCGTGCAAGCTTTCTTT	CASSLTEGAVQAFF
NA	TRBV6-5	TRBJ2-1	NA	TGTGCCAGCAGTTATCAGAGCGGCTCCTACAATGAGCAGTTCTTC	CASSYQSGSYNEQFF
NA	TRBV5-1	TRBJ1-6	TRBD1	TGCGCCAGCAACGATGGACAGGGGAAGATCCGCTCACCCCTCCACTTT	CASNDGQGKIRSPLHF
NA	TRBV2	TRBJ1-1	NA	TGTGCCAGCAGTGTACGAGGGAGAAACACTGAAGCTTTCTTT	CASSVRGRNTEAFF
once	TRBV6-2/TRBV6-3	TRBJ1-3	NA	TGTGCCAGCAGTCCGGGAGTATCTGGAAACACCATATATTTT	CASSPGVSGNTIYF
NA	TRBV11-2	TRBJ1-1	NA	TGTGCCAGCAGCTTAGGGATGGGGGCGCCCCCCCTAGTCACTGAAGCTTTCTTT	CASSLGMGAPPLVTEAFF
NA	TRBV7-9	TRBJ1-1	NA	TGTGCCACCAGCAGAGGAGGGGTGGGGAACACTGAAGCTTTCTTT	CATSRGGVGNTEAFF
NA	TRBV5-1	TRBJ2-1	TRBD2	TGCGCCAGCAGCTTGGGACTAGCGGGGAAGAATGAGCAGTTCTTC	CASSLGLAGKNEQFF
NA	TRBV14	TRBJ2-3	TRBD1	TGTGCCAGCAGCCAAGTCGGTGGGACAGGAGTCAAGTATACGCAGTATTTT	CASSQVGGTGVKYTQYF
once	TRBV24-1	TRBJ1-2	TRBD1	TGTGCCACCAGTGATGAAGCGGGACAGGGACACTATGGCTACACCTTC	CATSDEAGQGHYGYTF
NA	TRBV19	TRBJ1-6	NA	TGTGCCAGTAGTCCCTTCAGTGATTCACCCCTCCACTTT	CASSPFSDSPLHF
NA	TRBV19	TRBJ1-1	TRBD1	TGTGCCAGTAGTACTCAGACAGGGCTGGGAACTGAAGCTTTCTTT	CASSTQTGLGTEAFF
NA	TRBV6-6	TRBJ1-1	NA	TGTGCCAGCAGCTTCGACAGATTGAACACTGAAGCTTTCTTT	CASSFDRLNTEAFF
once	TRBV7-3	TRBJ2-2	TRBD2	TGTGCCAGCAGCCAGGCCGGGACTAGCTTTATCGGGGAGCTGTTTTTT	CASSQAGTSFIGELFF
NA	TRBV4-1	TRBJ1-2	NA	TGCGCCAGCAGCCAAACGACGAGGGGGGGCTACGGTGGCTACACCTTC	CASSQTTRGGYGGYTF
once	TRBV4-1	TRBJ2-1	TRBD2	TGCGCCAGCAGCCCCCGTTTCTCTAGCGGGGGGTCGGGGAATGAGCAGTTCTTC	CASSPRFSSGGSGNEQFF
NA	TRBV7-8	TRBJ2-7	TRBD1	TGTGCCAGCAACCACCGGGACAGGGGCCCCTACGAGCAGTACTTC	CASNHRDRGPYEQYF
NA	TRBV30	TRBJ2-7	TRBD2	TGTGCCTGGAGTGGACGTAGGGCAGAGAATTCCGGGGGGGCGTACGAGCAGTACTTC	CAWSGRRAENSGGAYEQYF